The 18 T cell receptor beta chains below were found in one sample sequenced in a study of blood T cell repertoires in COVID-19. Clones were read by immunoSEQ multiplex PCR, and TCRdb kept only the in-frame ones, dropping some. The sample records roughly 500,000 clones, roughly 90% being singletons. The material sequenced was PBMCs or T cells enriched from blood (not recorded which). Receptors originate from a woman aged 40 to 50 who had recovered from COVID-19.

The chain recombines TRBV7-6 with TRBJ1-1, with 8 bases matching TRBD1. V gave up 5 bases and J gave up 6 bases; unmatched junction bases: 14. The germline gives CDR1 SGHVS, CDR2 FNYEAQ. The CDR3 runs to 16 residues. Written as DNA, the CDR3 is TGTGCCAGCAGCCCAGGTGACAGGGGAGGGGCCGCTGAAGCTTTCTTT. This codes for CASSPGDRGGAAEAFF. Using reference TRBV7-6 and TRBJ1-1 for the parts outside the CDR3, the full variable domain is GAGVSQSPRYKVTKRGQDVALRCDPISGHVSLYWYRQALGQGPEFLTYFNYEAQQDKSGLPNDRFSAERPEGSISTLTIQRTEQRDSAMYRCASSPGDRGGAAEAFFGQGTRLTVV.

This clone occurred many times. The chain employs TRBV11-2 and TRBJ1-1, with no clear D. The V end was cut by 7 bases, the J end by 0 bases, with 3 bases between. CDR1 SGHAT and CDR2 FQNNGV come from the germline V gene. The CDR3 is 11 amino acids. CDR3 sequence: CASTLNTEAFF. CDR3 in DNA: TGTGCCAGCACCTTGAACACTGAAGCTTTCTTT.

J is TRBJ1-2 and V is TRBV11-2; D remains ambiguous. Between the trimmed V and J ends, which lost 5 bases and 6 bases, there was a span of 22 bases. The CDR3 extends over 16 amino acids. Germline values: CDR1 SGHAT, CDR2 FQNNGV. CDR3 residues: CASSPTRAGGLDGYTF. The CDR3 DNA reads TGTGCCAGCAGCCCAACACGGGCAGGCGGGCTCGATGGCTACACCTTC.

The chain links TRBV30 to TRBJ2-5; TRBD2 agrees at 13 bases. With 1 base clipped from V and 0 bases from J, the junction kept 2 bases outside the gene matches. Looked up from germline, CDR1 is GTSNPN and CDR2 is SVGIG (reference sequence). The CDR3 is 16 amino acids. CDR3 sequence reads: CAWSGGLAGHQETQYF. CDR3 nucleotides: TGTGCCTGGAGTGGGGGACTAGCGGGACACCAAGAGACCCAGTACTTC.

This chain connects TRBV5-1 to TRBJ1-6; D is ambiguous. Germline CDR1 reads SGHRS; CDR2 reads YFSETQ. CDR3 length equals 15 residues. Trimming shortened V by 0 bases and J by 5 bases, and 9 bases separated the two germline ends. The CDR3, as DNA: TGCGCCAGCAGCTTGGCAGGTCAGAATAATTCACCCCTCCACTTT. Translation gives CASSLAGQNNSPLHF.

The gene calls are TRBV7-9 and TRBJ2-5, with D tentatively TRBD2 (5 bases). Germline CDR1 and CDR2: SEHNR and FQNEAQ (reference sequence). Trimming cost V 1 base and J 0 bases, with 15 bases left between them. The CDR3 runs 17 residues. This CDR3 reads CASSLGVMAGYQETQYF. Here the CDR3 DNA reads TGTGCCAGCAGCTTAGGGGTGATGGCGGGCTACCAAGAGACCCAGTACTTC.

DNA of the CDR3: TGCGCCAGCAGCCTAGGCGGGGGTGAGTTTGCTTTCTTT. Protein sequence: CASSLGGGEFAFF. The rearrangement joins TRBV5-1 to TRBJ1-1, with a weak D call TRBD1 (5 bases). This CDR3 is 13 amino acids long. V lost 4 bases and J 11 bases, leaving 18 bases between the germline ends. CDR1 and CDR2 from the germline V gene are SGHRS and YFSETQ.

V usage is TRBV4-3 and J usage is TRBJ2-5; 7 positions match TRBD2. Trimming at V came to 3 bases and at J to 5 bases, leaving 3 bases not matched to a gene. The CDR3 runs to 13 residues. CDR1 is LGHNA and CDR2 is YSLEER in the germline V gene. In DNA, the CDR3 is TGCGCCAGCAGCCATATCGGGGGGGAGACCCAGTACTTC. Translating it yields CASSHIGGETQYF.

This clone came up once. The rearrangement uses TRBV4-3 and TRBJ2-7; TRBD2 is a possible D gene (6 bases). The CDR3 runs 16 residues. The germline V and J ends were trimmed by 0 bases and 3 bases, with 15 bases remaining between them. The germline CDR1 and CDR2 sequences are LGHNA and YSLEER. The CDR3 region has the DNA TGCGCCAGCAGCCAAGATATTGCTAGCGAAGACTACGAGCAGTACTTC. Residues: CASSQDIASEDYEQYF.

The rearrangement uses TRBV30 and TRBJ1-1, with D possibly matching TRBD1 (6 bases). V was pared by 5 bases and J by 7 bases, with 11 bases between. CDR3 length equals 11 residues. Germline V lookup: CDR1 GTSNPN, CDR2 SVGIG (reference sequence). DNA of the CDR3: TGTGCCTGGGGGGGGGACATTGAAGCTTTCTTT. Its translation is CAWGGDIEAFF.

V gene TRBV21-1 combines with J gene TRBJ2-1; the tabulated D call, TRBD1, remains unverified against the DNA. TRBV21-1 is a listed pseudogene. This CDR3 region has 13 residues. This chain's CDR3 is CASSIGDSAEQFF. CDR3 sequence (DNA): TGTGCCAGCAGCATAGGAGACAGCGCCGAGCAGTTCTTC.

The chain combines TRBV24-1 with TRBJ2-7; 9 bases are shared with TRBD1. Trimming took 5 bases from V and 5 from J; bases not matched to a gene: 12. Germline CDR1 reads KGHDR; CDR2 reads SFDVKD. The length of the CDR3 is 16 residues. CDR3 loop: CATSANPGQGYHEQYF. The CDR3 DNA reads TGTGCCACCAGTGCTAATCCGGGACAGGGTTACCACGAGCAGTACTTC.

Here the CDR3 reads CSAGEGYEQYF. In DNA form, the CDR3 reads TGCAGTGCCGGGGAGGGCTACGAGCAGTACTTC. The chain combines TRBV20-1 with TRBJ2-7, with 7 bases that match TRBD2. J gave up 3 bases and V 6 bases, and 2 bases lay outside the gene matches. The CDR3 runs to 11 residues. Germline V gives CDR1 DFQATT, CDR2 SNEGSKA (reference sequence).

This clone has more than one count but fewer than ten. The rearrangement uses TRBV10-3 and TRBJ1-2; D unclear. CDR1 is ENHRY and CDR2 is SYGVKD in the germline V gene. This CDR3 has 14 amino acids. Trimming took off 0 bases at V and 1 base at J, with 6 bases between the two ends. The CDR3 DNA sequence: TGTGCCATCAGTGAGTCTGTCAATAACTATGGCTACACCTTC. Its protein product is CAISESVNNYGYTF.

The chain employs TRBV4-1 and TRBJ1-2, with 12 bases matching TRBD1. Germline-derived CDR1 and CDR2 are MGHRA and YSYEKL. The trim removed 4 bases at V and 6 bases at J, leaving 15 bases unmatched. This CDR3 is 18 amino acids long. DNA for the CDR3: TGCGCCAGCAGCCGATCCGGGACAGGGGGCTTGGTCGACCATGGCTACACCTTC. Its translation is CASSRSGTGGLVDHGYTF.

The V and J genes are TRBV7-6 and TRBJ2-3; the match to TRBD1 covers 11 bases. CDR3 length: 15 residues. V lost 3 bases to trimming and J lost 7 bases; unmatched junction nucleotides: 6. Germline V lookup: CDR1 SGHVS, CDR2 FNYEAQ. Here the CDR3 reads CASSLDRGHKNTQYF. For the CDR3, the DNA is TGTGCCAGCAGCTTGGACAGGGGGCACAAAAATACGCAGTATTTT.

The chain combines TRBV5-1 with TRBJ1-5, with a possible D match to TRBD1 (6 bases). The CDR3 consists of 15 residues. Germline lookup yields CDR1 SGHRS and CDR2 YFSETQ. V lost 2 bases and J 5 bases, leaving 14 bases between the germline ends. The DNA of the CDR3 is TGCGCCAGCAGCTTTGGAGGACAGATAGATCAGCCCCAGCATTTT. The encoded protein is CASSFGGQIDQPQHF.

The V gene is TRBV7-2, the J gene TRBJ2-2, with D possibly matching TRBD1 (5 bases). Looked up from germline, CDR1 is SGHTA and CDR2 is FQGNSA. The CDR3 is 14 amino acids. V lost 1 base and J lost 6, with 9 bases in between. CDR3 in DNA: TGTGCCAGCAGCTTAGGCAGGGATCCCGGGGAGCTGTTTTTT. Translated, it gives CASSLGRDPGELFF.